The sequence of this T cell receptor beta chain was determined in a study of blood T cells in healthy people across ages. In the case of this clonotype: Its antigen remains unknown.

Points from the study as a whole: Unsorted PBMC material precluded a definitive naive versus antigen-experienced comparison. It was held that the diversity estimates obtained from one million T cells were underestimates.

In germline, CDR1 is SGHRS, CDR2 YFSETQ. This CDR3 comprises 15 residues. V gave up 6 bases and J gave up 3 bases, with 18 bases separating them. Next came a second PCR, run for about 6 to 11 cycles, which used a sample-barcoded 5' primer along with a J-beta primer mix. TCRdb redid the calling of the 5' RACE reads with MiXCR, one entry per CDR3 protein. Among about 1.6 million distinct CDR3 sequences listed, almost 35% were seen once. The sequence was obtained from a young woman in good health. Sample: blood. This sequence joins TRBV5-1 and TRBJ1-1; D possibly corresponds to TRBD1 (6 bases). The CDR3 here is CASTPGWGGYTEAFF. The CDR3 DNA reads as TGCGCCAGCACCCCGGGGTGGGGGGGCTACACTGAAGCTTTCTTT. The whole variable domain, remainder taken from reference TRBV5-1 and TRBJ1-1, is KAGVTQTPRYLIKTRGQQVTLSCSPISGHRSVSWYQQTPGQGLQFLFEYFSETQRNKGNFPGRFSGRQFSNSRSEMNVSTLELGDSALYLCASTPGWGGYTEAFFGQGTRLTVV.